This entry describes one TCR beta chain. Germline-derived CDR1 and CDR2 are MGHRA and YSYEKL. CDR3 length: 15 residues. With V trimmed by 3 bases and J by 5 bases, 6 bases remained unmatched. The sample is drawn from a study of blood T cell repertoires in COVID-19. Study-level information: Samples representing acute and convalescent COVID-19 were sourced from the United States, Italy and Spain. The cDNA or gDNA used as material had been derived from T cells, B-cell-depleted T cells, or PBMCs.

In the source study's methods: Reference gene primer amplification yielded estimated nucleated cell counts. Sequencing was performed with immunoSEQ multiplex PCR; in TCRdb, only in-frame clones are kept and a portion is missing. V and J calls and clone size follow that table, whereas D and trimming were derived from the DNA. The sample lists approximately 130,000 clones, approximately 84% occurring once. The clonotype originates from a human donor in a cohort sampled during active COVID-19. This rearrangement joins TRBV4-1 to TRBJ1-5; TRBD1 aligns across 8 bases. Sequenced input: peripheral blood. In nucleotides, the CDR3 is TGCGCCAGCAGCCAGCTCCAGGGGGCCCATCAGCCCCAGCATTTT. As protein: CASSQLQGAHQPQHF.